Following are 23 T cell receptor beta chains from one sample sequenced in a study of cytomegalovirus exposure and HLA in healthy donors (dated by TCRdb to between 2016 and 2019). Library preparation was by the immunoSEQ multiplex PCR assay. For the multiplex PCR, a mixture combining 60 forward primers for TCR Vbeta segments and 13 reverse primers for TCR Jbeta segments was used. TCRdb took this table from immuneACCESS and kept in-frame rearrangements with V and J called. Such tables lack part of the clones; where checked against another copy, unresolved V genes explain under half of the gap, and the rest is unexplained. Across this sample there are more than 75,000 clones, with about 68% seen only once. The ten largest clones take up 9.1% of the sample. Sequencing was done on a sample of PBMCs. All receptors come from a man aged 40-50 years in good health and CMV-seropositive.

V and J are TRBV9 and TRBJ2-7; 14 nucleotides match TRBD2. Unmatched junction bases numbered 5, after V lost 4 bases and J lost 8 bases. Germline CDR1 and CDR2: SGDLS and YYNGEE. The CDR3 is 14 residues long. This chain's CDR3 is CASSPGLAGGQQYF. CDR3 DNA sequence: TGTGCCAGCAGCCCCGGACTAGCGGGGGGCCAGCAGTACTTC.

This sequence joins TRBV5-5 and TRBJ2-2, with D uncertain. V was clipped by 3 bases and J by 6 bases, with 6 bases between them. The CDR3 runs 12 residues. Germline lookup yields CDR1 SGHKS and CDR2 YYEKEE (reference sequence). The CDR3 spells CASSSEAGELFF. As DNA, the CDR3 is TGTGCCAGCAGCTCAGAAGCCGGGGAGCTGTTTTTT.

The chain recombines TRBV9 with TRBJ2-2, with 9 positions matching TRBD1. The CDR3 has 18 residues. Germline lookup yields CDR1 SGDLS and CDR2 YYNGEE. Trimming cost V 3 bases and J 6 bases; bases outside gene matches: 15. CDR3: CASSEFSGTGSLAGELFF. The CDR3 DNA reads as TGTGCCAGCAGCGAATTTTCCGGGACAGGGAGTTTGGCCGGGGAGCTGTTTTTT. Full variable domain (outside the CDR3, taken from reference TRBV9 and TRBJ2-2): DSGVTQTPKHLITATGQRVTLRCSPRSGDLSVYWYQQSLDQGLQFLIQYYNGEERAKGNILERFSAQQFPDLHSELNLSSLELGDSALYFCASSEFSGTGSLAGELFFGEGSRLTVL.

This rearrangement joins TRBV14 to TRBJ1-1; the D gene is possibly TRBD1 (5 bases). The length of the CDR3 is 13 residues. Looked up from germline, CDR1 is SGHDN and CDR2 is FVKESK. The germline V and J ends were trimmed by 1 base and 10 bases, with 13 bases remaining between them. CDR3 bases: TGTGCCAGCAGCCAAGTGGCCATCCAGGGAGCTTTCTTT. This encodes CASSQVAIQGAFF.

The CDR3 reads CASRINRGFGTDTQYF. The CDR3 coding sequence is TGTGCCAGCAGAATAAACAGGGGCTTTGGCACAGATACGCAGTATTTT. The chain is built from TRBV25-1 and TRBJ2-3; TRBD1 matches at 7 bases. CDR1 MGHDK and CDR2 SYGVNS come from the germline V gene. This CDR3 region has 16 residues. The trim removed 6 bases at V and 1 base at J, leaving 10 bases unmatched.

The chain links TRBV5-4 to TRBJ1-2, with D tentatively TRBD1 (6 bases). Germline V lookup: CDR1 SGHNT, CDR2 YYREEE (reference sequence). The CDR3 sequence is 16 residues long. V was pared by 4 bases and J by 8 bases, with 24 bases between. The CDR3 region has the DNA TGTGCCAGCAGCGAGCCCGAGAGAGGGGGTCATCGGGGCTACACCTTC. It yields the protein CASSEPERGGHRGYTF. The variable domain in full, completed from reference TRBV5-4 and TRBJ1-2, reads ETGVTQSPTHLIKTRGQQVTLRCSSQSGHNTVSWYQQALGQGPQFIFQYYREEENGRGNFPPRFSGLQFPNYSSELNVNALELDDSALYLCASSEPERGGHRGYTFGSGTRLTVV.

This clone was detected only a few times. The chain employs TRBV5-1 and TRBJ2-1; D may be TRBD2 (6 bases). The V end lost 4 bases, the J end lost 4 bases, and 18 bases lay between the germline ends. The CDR3 covers 16 residues. In germline, CDR1 is SGHRS, CDR2 YFSETQ. As DNA, the CDR3 is TGCGCCAGCAGCGCTATGGCGGGGACCAGTTACAATGAGCAGTTCTTC. Translating it yields CASSAMAGTSYNEQFF. Looking up the rest from reference TRBV5-1 and TRBJ2-1 gives the full variable domain: KAGVTQTPRYLIKTRGQQVTLSCSPISGHRSVSWYQQTPGQGLQFLFEYFSETQRNKGNFPGRFSGRQFSNSRSEMNVSTLELGDSALYLCASSAMAGTSYNEQFFGPGTRLTVL.

The chain has TRBV29-1 and TRBJ1-2; D not resolved. The length of the CDR3 is 12 residues. CDR1 SQVTM and CDR2 ANQGSEA come from the germline V gene. The V and J ends lost 1 base and 5 bases respectively, with 8 bases between them. The CDR3 loop is CSVEVSAYGYTF. Written as DNA, the CDR3 is TGCAGCGTTGAAGTTAGCGCTTATGGCTACACCTTC.

The V call is TRBV14, the J call TRBJ1-2, with unresolved D. Per germline, CDR1 SGHDN and CDR2 FVKESK. This CDR3 is 12 amino acids long. V lost 1 base and J 10 bases, leaving 10 bases between the germline ends. CDR3 region: CASSQVQWSYTF. CDR3 bases: TGTGCCAGCAGCCAAGTTCAGTGGTCCTACACCTTC.

The count of this clone is one. This sequence joins TRBV15 and TRBJ2-5, with 7 bases matching TRBD1. Germline assignment: CDR1 LNHNV and CDR2 YYDKDF (reference sequence). This CDR3 is built from 14 residues. The V segment lost 3 bases and the J segment 5 bases; nucleotides outside the gene matches: 6. Here the CDR3 reads CATSSRQGMETQYF. DNA for the CDR3: TGTGCCACCAGCAGCCGACAGGGTATGGAGACCCAGTACTTC. Filled out from reference TRBV15 and TRBJ2-5, the complete variable domain reads DAMVIQNPRYQVTQFGKPVTLSCSQTLNHNVMYWYQQKSSQAPKLLFHYYDKDFNNEADTPDNFQSRRPNTSFCFLDIRSPGLGDTAMYLCATSSRQGMETQYFGPGTRLLVL.

V is TRBV7-9 and J is TRBJ2-3; perhaps TRBD2 as D (5 bases). Trimming took off 0 bases at V and 2 bases at J, with 18 bases between the two ends. From germline, CDR1 is SEHNR and CDR2 FQNEAQ (reference sequence). The CDR3 consists of 18 residues. In nucleotides, the CDR3 is TGTGCCAGCAGCTTAGCTCTCACTTCGGGGTCCGACACAGATACGCAGTATTTT. This encodes CASSLALTSGSDTDTQYF.

This sequence joins TRBV5-4 and TRBJ1-1; 8 nucleotides align to TRBD1. The CDR3 consists of 18 residues. Germline values: CDR1 SGHNT, CDR2 YYREEE (reference sequence). V dropped 4 bases and J dropped 2; count of bases not matched to a gene: 16. The CDR3 DNA reads TGTGCCAGCAGCCCTAGTCCGACAGGGGAGCCGAAAAACACTGAAGCTTTCTTT. It encodes CASSPSPTGEPKNTEAFF. Full variable domain (outside the CDR3, taken from reference TRBV5-4 and TRBJ1-1): ETGVTQSPTHLIKTRGQQVTLRCSSQSGHNTVSWYQQALGQGPQFIFQYYREEENGRGNFPPRFSGLQFPNYSSELNVNALELDDSALYLCASSPSPTGEPKNTEAFFGQGTRLTVV.

This clone was detected once. The rearrangement uses TRBV27 and TRBJ1-3; 7 nucleotides match TRBD1. The CDR3 spans 17 residues. CDR1 and CDR2 from the germline V gene are MNHEY and SMNVEV (reference sequence). V gave up 1 base and J gave up 4 bases; unmatched junction bases: 10. The CDR3 spells CASSLLKDRAAGNTIYF. For the CDR3, the DNA is TGTGCCAGCAGTTTATTGAAAGACAGGGCGGCAGGAAACACCATATATTTT.

In DNA form, the CDR3 reads TGTGCCTGTGGACAGGGGGCGAACACCGGGGAGCTGTTTTTT. Its protein product is CACGQGANTGELFF. The chain recombines TRBV30 with TRBJ2-2, with 10 bases matching TRBD1. The CDR3 length is 14 residues. V was pared by 6 bases and J by 0 bases, with 1 base of the junction left unmatched. Germline V gene lookup returns CDR1 GTSNPN and CDR2 SVGIG (reference sequence).

This chain uses TRBV9 with TRBJ2-3; TRBD2 aligns across 16 bases. Germline loops: CDR1 SGDLS, CDR2 YYNGEE. The ends lost 4 bases at V and 5 bases at J; junction bases unmatched: 4. The CDR3 contains 16 residues. The CDR3 loop is CASSPGTSGGGDTQYF. The DNA for the CDR3 is TGTGCCAGCAGCCCTGGGACTAGCGGGGGGGGAGATACGCAGTATTTT.

This clone appeared a few times. V and J are TRBV10-1 and TRBJ2-5; maybe TRBD2 (6 bases). This CDR3 comprises 14 residues. V lost 0 bases and J lost 4, with 9 bases in between. The germline gives CDR1 WNHNN, CDR2 SYGVQD (reference sequence). CDR3 region: CASSESSGAETQYF. The DNA of the CDR3 is TGCGCCAGCAGTGAGTCTAGCGGTGCAGAGACCCAGTACTTC.

CDR3 nucleotide sequence: TGCGCCAGCAGCCAAGAGGTGGGGGCGAACATTCAGTACTTC. Its protein product is CASSQEVGANIQYF. This chain links TRBV4-3 with TRBJ2-4, with D tentatively TRBD1 (6 bases). V was clipped by 0 bases and J by 7 bases, with 10 bases between them. Looked up from germline, CDR1 is LGHNA and CDR2 is YSLEER. CDR3 length equals 14 residues.

This clone was seen a single time. V and J are TRBV7-2 and TRBJ2-7; 9 bases align to TRBD1. The CDR3 sequence is 14 residues long. Germline CDR1 SGHTA, CDR2 FQGNSA. V gave up 6 bases and J gave up 3 bases; unmatched junction bases: 6. In nucleotides, the CDR3 is TGTGCCAGCAGACCTTGGACAGGGGACTACGAGCAGTACTTC. Its protein product is CASRPWTGDYEQYF.

V and J are TRBV6-5 and TRBJ1-2; 11 bases line up with TRBD1. The CDR3 contains 13 residues. CDR1 MNHEY and CDR2 SVGAGI come from the germline V gene. V shed 4 bases and J 8 bases; nucleotides not matched to a gene: 3. The CDR3 bases are TGTGCCAGCAGTTGGGGACAGGGGGAGGGCTACACCTTC. Translation: CASSWGQGEGYTF.

J is TRBJ2-1 and V is TRBV29-1, with 7 bases aligning to TRBD1. The CDR3 is made up of 15 amino acids. After removal of 5 bases from V and 5 bases from J, the junction contained 12 bases not matched to a gene. From germline, CDR1 is SQVTM and CDR2 ANQGSEA. The CDR3 protein is CSVLTATGNDNEQFF. The CDR3 DNA reads as TGCAGCGTTCTAACCGCGACAGGGAACGACAATGAGCAGTTCTTC.

The chain combines TRBV9 with TRBJ2-2; possibly TRBD2 for D (7 bases). V lost 0 bases and J 0 bases, leaving 9 bases between the germline ends. The length of the CDR3 is 16 residues. The germline V gene encodes CDR1 SGDLS and CDR2 YYNGEE. CDR3 nucleotides: TGTGCCAGCAGCGTAGGGGGGGGGCCGAACACCGGGGAGCTGTTTTTT. Translated, it gives CASSVGGGPNTGELFF.

This chain links TRBV19 with TRBJ1-2; no clear D. Trimming removed 5 bases from V and 6 bases from J, with 10 bases in between. The CDR3 totals 12 residues. The germline gives CDR1 LNHDA, CDR2 SQIVND (reference sequence). The CDR3: CASSLGSDGYTF. The CDR3 bases are TGTGCCAGTAGTTTAGGATCAGATGGCTACACCTTC.

This chain joins TRBV10-1 and TRBJ2-1; 9 nucleotides match TRBD2. Germline loops: CDR1 WNHNN, CDR2 SYGVQD (reference sequence). Trimming removed 3 bases from V and 2 bases from J; junction bases left unmatched: 2. There are 15 residues in the CDR3. The CDR3 bases are TGCGCCAGCAGTGACAGCGGGGGGACCTACAATGAGCAGTTCTTC. Translating it yields CASSDSGGTYNEQFF.